The T cell receptor beta chain described here comes from a study of neurological immune-mediated disorders. Study-level findings and limits: For the multiple sclerosis repertoire cluster, an association with any clinical or MRI feature was absent.

The CDR3 loop spans 16 amino acids. The V segment lost 2 bases and the J segment 0 bases; nucleotides outside the gene matches: 6. Germline CDR1 SGHAT, CDR2 FQNNGV. From the 5' RACE reads, TCRdb called clonotypes with MiXCR, one entry per CDR3 protein. The sample lists 45,000 to 55,000 distinct CDR3 sequences, about 3% occurring once. This clonotype was counted ten times or more. Antigen: not known. 2 million unsorted PBMCs were stored in RNAlater at -80 °C before RNA extraction. V and J are TRBV11-2 and TRBJ2-7; the match to TRBD2 covers 8 bases. The TCR sequence derives from a man aged 40-55 years with multiple sclerosis. The sample comprised PBMCs. CDR3 protein: CASSLIAGMSSYEQYF. CDR3 nucleotide sequence: TGTGCCAGCAGCTTAATAGCGGGGATGAGCTCCTACGAGCAGTACTTC.